This TCR beta chain was captured in a study of T cells in localized non-small cell lung cancer. Only in-frame clones appear in the TCRdb table, and some are missing; sequencing was by immunoSEQ multiplex PCR. The table shows around 35,000 clones, with around 88% occurring only once. Overall study results and limits: Uninvolved adjacent lung had higher T cell clonality than tumor and all other tissues. Across samples, adjacent lung featured a median roughly 60 of the top 100 tumor clones.

Trimming took off 3 bases at V and 0 bases at J, with 11 bases between the two ends. Germline V gives CDR1 LNHDA, CDR2 SQIVND (reference sequence). CDR3 length equals 15 residues. Concerning this clone itself: Its matching antigen is unknown.

Source: peripheral blood, taken before any cancer treatment. The chain uses TRBV19 and TRBJ1-1; no firm D call. This sequence was found in a woman aged 40 to 75 with stage I lung adenocarcinoma. CDR3 sequence (DNA): TGTGCCAGTAGTATTTCGGCCGGACTGAACACTGAAGCTTTCTTT. Protein sequence: CASSISAGLNTEAFF.